This TCR beta chain came from a study of OX40 agonist ivuxolimab in advanced cancers. Overall study context: From roughly 23 to 85 years was the age range, with a mean of around 60 years, and approximately 80% were male. Study-level results: In general, CD8+ T cells held more expanded clones than CD4+ did, on average.

The ends were cut back, 3 bases at V and 0 bases at J, with 5 bases in the middle. The CDR3 runs to 13 residues. Germline CDR1 and CDR2: ENHRY and SYGVKD. The data were produced by immunoSEQ multiplex PCR, yet TCRdb's version contains in-frame clones alone and is incomplete. The top ten clones hold about 1.6% of a sample with about 88,000 clones, about 87% of them seen once. This clone was detected a few times. What it binds is unknown. Material: CD4+ or CD8+ T cells sorted from blood, obtained in a trial of the OX40 agonist ivuxolimab. The receptor's source is an adult with an advanced solid tumor such as melanoma, head and neck, liver or kidney cancer. J is TRBJ1-1 and V is TRBV10-3; D remains unclear. Written as DNA, the CDR3 is TGTGCCATCAGTGAACAGATGAACACTGAAGCTTTCTTT. It translates to CAISEQMNTEAFF.